The source of this TCR beta chain is a study of T cell responses to AZD1222 COVID-19 vaccine. General study results and limits: Only a handful of AZD1222 recipients, several in all, had baseline seropositivity. Clonal diversity was possibly underestimated, and the donors were mostly white British, with more females. Recipients of two AZD1222 doses showed rising Spike-specific TCR breadth and depth.

On this clone: The target antigen is unknown.

TCRdb's table, derived via immunoSEQ multiplex PCR, lists solely in-frame clones and lacks some. In the table there are approximately 100,000 clones, approximately 92% of which are singletons. Sequences were derived from peripheral blood, sampled on day 0 of AZD1222 vaccination. The receptor comes from an adult in good health.

The DNA of the CDR3 is TGTGCCAGCAGCAGCCAAGGGGGGCCAAACACTGAAGCTTTCTTT. It is translated as CASSSQGGPNTEAFF. The rearrangement links TRBV9 to TRBJ1-1, with D possibly TRBD1 on 6 matching bases. The V and J ends lost 4 bases and 2 bases respectively, with 15 bases between them. The CDR3 length is 15 residues. Germline V gives CDR1 SGDLS, CDR2 YYNGEE.